The next 20 T cell receptor beta chains were all read from a single sample in a study of immune evolution from preneoplasia to lung adenocarcinoma. Libraries were prepared by immunoSEQ multiplex PCR; TCRdb keeps only in-frame clonotypes and omits some of them. This table has 4,000 to 5,500 clones, about 85% appearing once. Sequenced material: FFPE adjacent normal lung tissue. These receptors all stem from an older donor with lung adenocarcinoma.

V gene TRBV6-5 combines with J gene TRBJ1-2, with D possibly TRBD1 on 5 matching bases. Between the trimmed V and J ends, which lost 0 bases and 8 bases, there was a span of 19 bases. CDR3 length: 16 residues. Germline V gene data show CDR1 as MNHEY and CDR2 as SVGAGI. The CDR3 nucleotides are TGTGCCAGCAGTTACTCCGTAATAGGGACGATCGGCGGCTACACCTTC. Its translation is CASSYSVIGTIGGYTF.

This clone was seen once. This chain joins TRBV29-1 and TRBJ2-7, with D possibly being TRBD2 (6 bases). Germline V gene sequence: CDR1 SQVTM, CDR2 ANQGSEA. This CDR3 region has 15 residues. Between the trimmed V and J ends, which lost 0 bases and 6 bases, there was a span of 18 bases. The CDR3 spells CSVEDSSGAPREQYF. In nucleotides, the CDR3 is TGCAGCGTTGAAGATTCGTCGGGAGCCCCGCGCGAGCAGTACTTC.

This rearrangement joins TRBV7-2 to TRBJ2-7; 11 bases align to TRBD2. V trimming: 1 base; J trimming: 7 bases; junction bases outside the gene matches: 3. Germline V gene data show CDR1 as SGHTA and CDR2 as FQGNSA. The CDR3 is 14 amino acids. CDR3 sequence: CASSLGLAGWEQYF. The CDR3 region has the DNA TGTGCCAGCAGCTTAGGACTAGCGGGATGGGAGCAGTACTTC.

This chain uses TRBV6-6 with TRBJ2-7, with D tentatively TRBD2 (6 bases). This CDR3 region has 15 residues. The germline V gene encodes CDR1 MNHNY and CDR2 SVGAGI (reference sequence). V dropped 4 bases and J dropped 3 bases, with 16 bases sitting between them. CDR3 in amino acids: CASSSFPEGGYEQYF. The CDR3 DNA is TGTGCCAGCAGTTCATTCCCGGAGGGCGGCTACGAGCAGTACTTC.

The rearrangement joins TRBV4-2 to TRBJ2-2, with 7 bases matching TRBD2. This CDR3 spans 16 amino acids. The V segment lost 0 bases and the J segment 6 bases; nucleotides outside the gene matches: 7. Germline assignment: CDR1 LGHNA and CDR2 YNFKEQ. Here the CDR3 reads CASSQDVGRWSGELFF. The CDR3 nucleotides are TGTGCCAGCAGCCAAGATGTCGGGAGGTGGTCCGGGGAGCTGTTTTTT.

V and J are TRBV29-1 and TRBJ1-2; D is ambiguous. Trimming shortened V by 5 bases and J by 5 bases, and 15 bases separated the two germline ends. Germline values: CDR1 SQVTM, CDR2 ANQGSEA. The CDR3 has 13 amino acids. The CDR3 sequence: CSVRRMNVYGYTF. The CDR3 DNA is TGCAGCGTTCGCAGGATGAATGTGTATGGCTACACCTTC.

The chain combines TRBV6-1 with TRBJ1-3; D is unclear. Deletions cut 1 base from V and 0 bases from J, with 7 bases between. Looked up from germline, CDR1 is MNHNS and CDR2 is SASEGT. The CDR3 totals 15 residues. The CDR3 is CASSEGHYSGNTIYF. The CDR3 bases are TGTGCCAGCAGTGAAGGACACTACTCTGGAAACACCATATATTTT.

The chain couples TRBV6-4 to TRBJ2-6, with 7 bases lining up with TRBD1. The germline gives CDR1 MRHNA, CDR2 SNTAGT. The CDR3 spans 19 residues. The J segment lost 0 bases and the V segment lost 4 bases, leaving 12 bases of the junction unmatched. The CDR3 sequence: CASSAKLQGSYSGANVLTF. The CDR3, as DNA: TGTGCCAGCAGTGCGAAACTACAGGGGTCCTACTCTGGGGCCAACGTCCTGACTTTC.

Notes on this clone: The sample contains more than one DNA sequence encoding this CDR3. The chain combines TRBV28 with TRBJ2-7, with D unclear. V was clipped by 2 bases and J by 3 bases, with 8 bases between them. This CDR3 spans 13 amino acids. The germline CDR1 and CDR2 sequences are MDHEN and SYDVKM. CDR3 sequence: CASSLSQSYEQYF. CDR3 DNA sequence: TGTGCCAGCAGTTTAAGTCAGAGCTACGAGCAGTACTTC. Together with reference TRBV28 and TRBJ2-7, the CDR3 gives the full variable domain: DVKVTQSSRYLVKRTGEKVFLECVQDMDHENMFWYRQDPGLGLRLIYFSYDVKMKEKGDIPEGYSVSREKKERFSLILESASTNQTSMYLCASSLSQSYEQYFGPGTRLTVT.

The chain recombines TRBV7-8 with TRBJ1-2; D is perhaps TRBD1 (5 bases). The CDR3 is 14 residues long. The ends were cut back, 3 bases at V and 2 bases at J, with 10 bases in the middle. Germline V gene lookup returns CDR1 SGHVS and CDR2 FQNEAQ. The DNA of the CDR3 is TGTGCCAGCAGCTTGAGTGCAGGGAACTATGGCTACACCTTC. Translation gives CASSLSAGNYGYTF.

The V gene is TRBV28, the J gene TRBJ1-4; 9 nucleotides align to TRBD1. Germline CDR1 reads MDHEN; CDR2 reads SYDVKM. Trimming cost V 6 bases and J 2 bases; bases outside gene matches: 4. This CDR3 has 15 amino acids. In DNA form, the CDR3 reads TGTGCCAGCAGCTCGGACAGGGGCACTAATGAAAAACTGTTTTTT. Translation: CASSSDRGTNEKLFF. Looking up the rest from reference TRBV28 and TRBJ1-4 gives the full variable domain: DVKVTQSSRYLVKRTGEKVFLECVQDMDHENMFWYRQDPGLGLRLIYFSYDVKMKEKGDIPEGYSVSREKKERFSLILESASTNQTSMYLCASSSDRGTNEKLFFGSGTQLSVL.

Only a few counts were recorded for this clone. Other nucleotide sequences in the sample specify the same CDR3. The genes are TRBV15 and TRBJ2-1; D perhaps matches TRBD2 (6 bases). This CDR3 spans 14 amino acids. Trimming stripped 0 bases from V and 5 bases from J, with 8 bases between. Germline lookup yields CDR1 LNHNV and CDR2 YYDKDF (reference sequence). The CDR3 loop reads CATSRDGGNNEQFF. The CDR3 region has the DNA TGTGCCACCAGCAGAGATGGAGGGAACAATGAGCAGTTCTTC. The variable domain in full, completed from reference TRBV15 and TRBJ2-1, reads DAMVIQNPRYQVTQFGKPVTLSCSQTLNHNVMYWYQQKSSQAPKLLFHYYDKDFNNEADTPDNFQSRRPNTSFCFLDIRSPGLGDTAMYLCATSRDGGNNEQFFGPGTRLTVL.

The chain employs TRBV2 and TRBJ2-7, with D possibly being TRBD1 (5 bases). Trimming cost V 6 bases and J 7 bases, with 13 bases left between them. Germline V lookup: CDR1 SNHLY, CDR2 FYNNEI. This CDR3 is built from 12 residues. The CDR3 region has the DNA TGTGCCAGCAGCCAAGGGGTAGGGGAGCAGTACTTC. Its translation: CASSQGVGEQYF.

This chain connects TRBV5-1 to TRBJ1-2, with D perhaps matching TRBD1 (5 bases). The CDR3 runs to 14 residues. V was clipped by 4 bases and J by 4 bases, with 14 bases between them. Germline CDR1 reads SGHRS; CDR2 reads YFSETQ. CDR3 bases: TGCGCCAGCAGCCAGACCGAGGGGTCCTATGGCTACACCTTC. It translates to CASSQTEGSYGYTF.

This CDR3 reads CASSAKGDSNQPQHF. The CDR3 nucleotides read TGTGCCAGCAGCGCAAAGGGGGATAGCAATCAGCCCCAGCATTTT. The chain is built from TRBV6-1 and TRBJ1-5, with D maybe TRBD1 (6 bases). From germline, CDR1 is MNHNS and CDR2 SASEGT. This CDR3 has 15 amino acids. V lost 6 bases to trimming and J lost 0 bases, with 12 bases between them.

The V and J genes are TRBV5-4 and TRBJ2-7, with TRBD2 matching 7 bases. Per germline, CDR1 SGHNT and CDR2 YYREEE (reference sequence). The ends lost 4 bases at V and 2 bases at J; junction bases unmatched: 6. This CDR3 spans 14 amino acids. CDR3 sequence (DNA): TGTGCCAGCAGCCCGGGGGGTCTGCCCTACGAGCAGTACTTC. Its translation is CASSPGGLPYEQYF.

The V gene is TRBV15, the J gene TRBJ2-2, with 11 bases lining up with TRBD2. CDR3 length: 15 amino acids. Germline lookup yields CDR1 LNHNV and CDR2 YYDKDF (reference sequence). V dropped 5 bases and J dropped 4; count of bases not matched to a gene: 3. The DNA of the CDR3 is TGTGCCACCAGCTTGGGACTAGCGGCCACCGGGGAGCTGTTTTTT. Its translation is CATSLGLAATGELFF. Together with reference TRBV15 and TRBJ2-2, the CDR3 gives the full variable domain: DAMVIQNPRYQVTQFGKPVTLSCSQTLNHNVMYWYQQKSSQAPKLLFHYYDKDFNNEADTPDNFQSRRPNTSFCFLDIRSPGLGDTAMYLCATSLGLAATGELFFGEGSRLTVL.

This rearrangement joins TRBV5-1 to TRBJ2-3; tentatively, D is TRBD1 (7 bases). Germline CDR1 and CDR2: SGHRS and YFSETQ. Trimming shortened V by 6 bases and J by 3 bases, and 11 bases separated the two germline ends. The CDR3 has 13 amino acids. CDR3 nucleotides: TGCGCCAGCAAGGCAGGGGGGACAGATACGCAGTATTTT. This encodes CASKAGGTDTQYF.

The rearrangement joins TRBV7-9 to TRBJ1-1; D unclear. This CDR3 is built from 13 residues. Germline assignment: CDR1 SEHNR and CDR2 FQNEAQ (reference sequence). The V end lost 1 base, the J end lost 4 bases, and 7 bases lay between the germline ends. The CDR3 loop is CASSLEGVTEAFF. The CDR3 coding sequence is TGTGCCAGCAGCTTAGAGGGAGTCACTGAAGCTTTCTTT.

The V call is TRBV7-2, the J call TRBJ1-2, with D possibly matching TRBD1 (6 bases). Germline CDR1 SGHTA, CDR2 FQGNSA. CDR3 length: 14 amino acids. V shed 5 bases and J shed 1 base, with 11 bases lying between them. The chain's CDR3 is CASSPGQNNYGYTF. CDR3 DNA: TGTGCCAGCAGCCCAGGACAGAATAACTATGGCTACACCTTC.